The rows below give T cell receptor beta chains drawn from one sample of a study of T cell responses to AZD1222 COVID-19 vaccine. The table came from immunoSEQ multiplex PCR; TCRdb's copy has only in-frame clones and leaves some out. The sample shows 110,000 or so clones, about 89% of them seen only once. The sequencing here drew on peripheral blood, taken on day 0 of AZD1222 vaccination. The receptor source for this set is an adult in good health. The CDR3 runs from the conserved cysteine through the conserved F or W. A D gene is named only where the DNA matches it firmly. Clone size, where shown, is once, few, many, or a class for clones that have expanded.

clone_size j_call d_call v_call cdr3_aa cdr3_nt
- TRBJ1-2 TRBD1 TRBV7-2 CASLDREPNYGYTF TGTGCCAGCTTAGACAGGGAGCCTAACTATGGCTACACCTTC
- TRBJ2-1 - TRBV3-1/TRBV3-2 CASSRGLPSYNEQFF TGTGCCAGCAGCCGGGGACTCCCCTCCTACAATGAGCAGTTCTTC
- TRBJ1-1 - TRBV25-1 CASPPSADKAFF TGTGCCAGCCCGCCGAGTGCGGACAAAGCTTTCTTT
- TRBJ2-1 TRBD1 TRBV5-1 CASSLNVGQGNNEQFF TGCGCCAGCAGCTTGAATGTGGGACAGGGGAACAATGAGCAGTTCTTC
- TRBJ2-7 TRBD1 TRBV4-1 CASSQGPGQGAREQYF TGCGCCAGCAGCCAAGGACCGGGACAGGGGGCCAGGGAGCAGTACTTC
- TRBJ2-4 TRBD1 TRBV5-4 CASSSVGTEAKNIQYF TGTGCCAGCAGCTCCGTAGGGACAGAAGCCAAAAACATTCAGTACTTC
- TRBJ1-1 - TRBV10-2 CASSLKGLNTEAFF TGCGCCAGCAGCTTAAAGGGATTGAACACTGAAGCTTTCTTT
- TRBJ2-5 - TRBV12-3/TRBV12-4 CASSRSGEETQYF TGTGCCAGCAGCCGGAGTGGGGAAGAGACCCAGTACTTC
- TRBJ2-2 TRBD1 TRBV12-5 CASGHRQGSYTGELFF TGTGCTAGTGGCCATCGACAGGGGTCATACACCGGGGAGCTGTTTTTT
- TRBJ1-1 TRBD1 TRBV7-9 CASSSPTGKNTEAFF TGTGCCAGCAGCTCTCCGACAGGGAAGAACACTGAAGCTTTCTTT
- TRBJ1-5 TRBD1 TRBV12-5 CASGRVGTVNQPQHF TGTGCTAGTGGTCGTGTAGGGACAGTGAATCAGCCCCAGCATTTT
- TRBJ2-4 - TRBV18 CASSAGQGSIQYF TGTGCCAGCTCGGCGGGGCAGGGATCCATTCAGTACTTC
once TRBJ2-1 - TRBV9 CASSPGVLSPGEQFF TGTGCCAGCAGCCCCGGGGTTTTATCTCCAGGGGAGCAGTTCTTC
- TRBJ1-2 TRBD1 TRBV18 CASSPLDREGYGYTF TGTGCCAGCTCACCCCTTGACAGGGAAGGCTATGGCTACACCTTC
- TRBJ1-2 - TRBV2 CASNRQAYGYTF TGTGCCAGCAACAGACAGGCCTATGGCTACACCTTC
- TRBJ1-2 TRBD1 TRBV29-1 CSVEGTGGFYGYTF TGCAGCGTTGAAGGTACAGGGGGTTTCTATGGCTACACCTTC
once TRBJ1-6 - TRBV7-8 CASSLIVVSARAFSSSPLHF TGTGCCAGCAGCTTAATCGTCGTCTCGGCAAGGGCCTTCTCAAGTTCACCCCTCCACTTT
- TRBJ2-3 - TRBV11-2 CASSARDGTDTQYF TGTGCCAGCAGCGCCCGGGACGGCACAGATACGCAGTATTTT
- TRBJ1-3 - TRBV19 CASSRPQGTRNTIYF TGTGCCAGTAGCCGACCCCAGGGTACGAGAAACACCATATATTTT
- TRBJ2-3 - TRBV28 CASSRERSPGTDTQYF TGTGCCAGCAGCCGAGAGCGTTCCCCGGGCACAGATACGCAGTATTTT
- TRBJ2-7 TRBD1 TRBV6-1 CASSERTGSTYEQYF TGTGCCAGCAGTGAACGGACAGGGAGTACCTACGAGCAGTACTTC
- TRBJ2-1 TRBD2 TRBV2 CASSVGGLAGTFAEQFF TGTGCCAGCAGTGTGGGGGGACTAGCGGGAACGTTTGCTGAGCAGTTCTTC
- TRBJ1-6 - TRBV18 CASSPTASSYNSPLHF TGTGCCAGCTCACCAACGGCTAGCTCCTATAATTCACCCCTCCACTTT
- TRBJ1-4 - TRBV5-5 CASSSPDGFGEKLFF TGTGCCAGCAGCTCCCCTGATGGGTTTGGGGAAAAACTGTTTTTT
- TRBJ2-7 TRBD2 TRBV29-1 CSVVGTSGGYEQYF TGCAGCGTTGTTGGAACTAGCGGGGGCTACGAGCAGTACTTC
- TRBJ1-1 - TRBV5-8 CASTDRAEAFF TGTGCCAGCACGGACAGAGCTGAAGCTTTCTTT
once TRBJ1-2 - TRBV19 CASSTTGSYGYTF TGTGCCAGTAGTACGACGGGCAGCTATGGCTACACCTTC
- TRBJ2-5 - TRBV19 CASSTGYGGRQETQYF TGTGCCAGTAGCACGGGGTACGGGGGTCGGCAAGAGACCCAGTACTTC
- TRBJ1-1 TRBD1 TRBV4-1 CASSQQGDTEAFF TGCGCCAGCAGCCAGCAGGGGGACACTGAAGCTTTCTTT
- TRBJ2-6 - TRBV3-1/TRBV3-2 CASSRTPGGNPGANVLTF TGTGCCAGCAGCCGTACGCCAGGAGGGAATCCTGGGGCCAACGTCCTGACTTTC
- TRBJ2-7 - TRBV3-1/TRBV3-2 CASSLGWAYEQYF TGTGCCAGCAGCCTAGGGTGGGCCTACGAGCAGTACTTC
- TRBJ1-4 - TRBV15 CATSRGGRTNEKLFF TGTGCCACCAGCAGAGGGGGCCGTACTAATGAAAAACTGTTTTTT
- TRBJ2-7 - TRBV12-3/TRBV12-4 CASSYQGTSDAYF TGTGCCAGCAGTTATCAGGGAACATCCGATGCGTACTTC
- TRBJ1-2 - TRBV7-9 CASSFEGYGYTF TGTGCCAGCAGCTTCGAGGGTTATGGCTACACCTTC
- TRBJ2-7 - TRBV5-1 CASSGAGYEQYF TGCGCCAGCAGTGGGGCGGGTTACGAGCAGTACTTC
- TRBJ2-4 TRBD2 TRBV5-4 CASSLGGGSPNIQYF TGTGCCAGCAGCTTGGGGGGGGGAAGCCCAAACATTCAGTACTTC
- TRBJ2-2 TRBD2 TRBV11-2 CASSLAGVGGTGELFF TGTGCCAGCAGCTTGGCGGGAGTAGGTGGTACCGGGGAGCTGTTTTTT
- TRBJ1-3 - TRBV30 CAFTGGNTIYF TGTGCCTTCACGGGAGGAAACACCATATATTTT
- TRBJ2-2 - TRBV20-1 CSASAGRVGELFF TGCAGTGCTAGTGCGGGTAGGGTCGGGGAGCTGTTTTTT
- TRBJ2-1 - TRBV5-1 CASTLSGTQGDEQFF TGCGCCAGCACTTTATCCGGGACACAGGGCGATGAGCAGTTCTTC
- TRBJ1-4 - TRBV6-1 CASSDPNTPSGEKLFF TGTGCCAGCAGTGATCCGAATACCCCGTCGGGAGAAAAACTGTTTTTT
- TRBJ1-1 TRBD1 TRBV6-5 CASISTGGSSEAFF TGTGCCAGCATATCTACAGGGGGTTCAAGTGAAGCTTTCTTT
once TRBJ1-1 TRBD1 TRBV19 CASSREGAVNTEAFF TGTGCCAGTAGTCGGGAGGGGGCCGTCAACACTGAAGCTTTCTTT
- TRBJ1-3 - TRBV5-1 CASSLAGLRDSGNTIYF TGCGCCAGCAGCTTGGCAGGGCTCAGAGACTCTGGAAACACCATATATTTT
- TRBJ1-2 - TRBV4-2 CASSQETPTPYGYTF TGTGCCAGCAGCCAAGAAACACCCACCCCGTATGGCTACACCTTC
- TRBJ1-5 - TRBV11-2 CASSLDSDQPQHF TGTGCCAGCAGCTTAGACTCAGATCAGCCCCAGCATTTT
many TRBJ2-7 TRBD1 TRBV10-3 CAIKRGQGASEQYF TGTGCCATTAAGAGAGGGCAGGGGGCGTCAGAGCAGTACTTC
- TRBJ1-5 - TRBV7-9 CASQQASSNQPQHF TGTGCCAGCCAACAGGCCTCGAGCAATCAGCCCCAGCATTTT
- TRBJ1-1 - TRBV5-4 CASRVSGYENTEAFF TGTGCCAGCAGGGTCTCTGGGTATGAGAACACTGAAGCTTTCTTT